Sequencing of this T cell receptor (beta chain) was carried out in a study of shared clonotypes between healthy human individuals. To note about this clone: Its antigen is not known.

This CDR3 is 15 amino acids long. The germline V gene has CDR1 SGHAT and CDR2 FQNNGV. Unmatched junction bases numbered 13, after V lost 7 bases and J lost 8 bases. Sequenced by immunoSEQ multiplex PCR; TCRdb stores in-frame clones only, minus some. The repertoire holds approximately 2,000,000 clones, just under 95% seen once, with roughly 1.7% in the top ten. CD45RO negativity and positive selection for CCR7 defined naive CD8 cells, a population that excluded terminally differentiated effector memory CD45RA+ cells. Study outcomes and limitations: Read depth was anticipated to influence clonotype sharing among donors. Non-shared clonotypes had lower generation probabilities than clonotypes shared by all four sorted-subset donors.

Sequencing was carried out using naive CD8+ T cells from PBMCs. The receptor was derived from a young man in good health. Some clones in this sample may be carry-over from other donors' samples. V and J are TRBV11-2 and TRBJ2-1; TRBD2 aligns across 8 bases. The CDR3 DNA sequence: TGTGCCAGCACCCCCGGCTGGACTAGCATCGATGAGCAGTTCTTC. Protein sequence: CASTPGWTSIDEQFF.